The 21 T cell receptor beta chains in this list originate from one sample, sequenced in a study of blood T cell repertoires in COVID-19 (dated by TCRdb to the early 2020s). Receptors were amplified or captured by the immunoSEQ multiplex PCR assay. TCRdb re-hosts the immuneACCESS table, in-frame sequences only. Its copies lack some clones; in the studies checked, an unresolved V gene accounts for under half of them, and the cause for the rest is not known. This sample has around 300,000 clones in its table, and around 91% of those were observed once. The ten largest account for 1.5% to 2% of the sample. Sequencing input: PBMCs or T cells enriched from blood (not recorded which). Source of these receptors: a woman between 18 and 29 years old with acute COVID-19.

The V and J genes are TRBV5-4 and TRBJ2-2; 10 bases are shared with TRBD2. V shed 3 bases, J shed 7 bases, and the junction held 12 bases outside the gene matches. The V gene's germline CDR1 is SGHNT and CDR2 YYREEE (reference sequence). The CDR3 runs to 17 residues. As DNA, the CDR3 is TGTGCCAGCAGCTCCGATCCGCTAGCGGGAGTGTTCGGGGAGCTGTTTTTT. The encoded protein is CASSSDPLAGVFGELFF. Full variable domain (rest looked up from reference TRBV5-4 and TRBJ2-2): ETGVTQSPTHLIKTRGQQVTLRCSSQSGHNTVSWYQQALGQGPQFIFQYYREEENGRGNFPPRFSGLQFPNYSSELNVNALELDDSALYLCASSSDPLAGVFGELFFGEGSRLTVL.

This chain uses TRBV28 with TRBJ1-1; tentatively, D is TRBD1 (5 bases). The CDR3 has 16 amino acids. The germline V gene has CDR1 MDHEN and CDR2 SYDVKM. V was cut by 4 bases and J by 1 base, with 16 bases left in between. CDR3 region: CASSWLGGVGNTEAFF. The CDR3 DNA sequence: TGTGCCAGCAGTTGGCTGGGGGGGGTGGGGAACACTGAAGCTTTCTTT.

This clone was seen just once. This chain uses TRBV5-5 with TRBJ1-6; D is ambiguous. The germline V gene has CDR1 SGHKS and CDR2 YYEKEE (reference sequence). The CDR3 runs to 16 residues. Trimming shortened V by 4 bases and J by 5 bases, and 16 bases separated the two germline ends. The CDR3 region is CASSRLIQLDNSPLHF. The CDR3 region has the DNA TGTGCCAGCAGCCGCCTGATACAGCTTGATAATTCACCCCTCCACTTT.

The chain couples TRBV2 to TRBJ2-5, with TRBD2 identical over 9 bases. This CDR3 is 15 amino acids long. CDR1 and CDR2 from the germline V gene are SNHLY and FYNNEI. With V trimmed by 4 bases and J by 2 bases, 5 bases remained unmatched. The CDR3 region has the DNA TGTGCCAGCAGTGCCGGGACTAGCCGGCAAGAGACCCAGTACTTC. It is translated as CASSAGTSRQETQYF.

V and J are TRBV15 and TRBJ2-1, with 10 bases that match TRBD1. Germline V lookup: CDR1 LNHNV, CDR2 YYDKDF (reference sequence). The ends lost 0 bases at V and 10 bases at J; junction bases unmatched: 3. CDR3 size: 14 residues. The CDR3 DNA reads TGTGCCACCAGCAGAGACGACAGGGGGCTCGAGCAGTTCTTC. Residues: CATSRDDRGLEQFF. The full variable domain, its missing parts supplied by reference TRBV15 and TRBJ2-1, is DAMVIQNPRYQVTQFGKPVTLSCSQTLNHNVMYWYQQKSSQAPKLLFHYYDKDFNNEADTPDNFQSRRPNTSFCFLDIRSPGLGDTAMYLCATSRDDRGLEQFFGPGTRLTVL.

This clone has just a few counts. This chain uses TRBV30 with TRBJ2-1; 15 bases are a match to TRBD2. After removal of 3 bases from V and 6 bases from J, the junction contained 15 bases not matched to a gene. Germline V gene lookup returns CDR1 GTSNPN and CDR2 SVGIG (reference sequence). The CDR3 covers 19 residues. The CDR3 DNA reads TGTGCCTGGAGCCCTCCCCTGGGGACTAGCGGGAGGTTTTCCAATGAGCAGTTCTTC. As protein: CAWSPPLGTSGRFSNEQFF.

The chain employs TRBV28 and TRBJ2-7; TRBD1 matches at 11 bases. Unmatched junction bases numbered 9, after V lost 5 bases and J lost 6 bases. The CDR3 runs to 15 residues. Germline V gives CDR1 MDHEN, CDR2 SYDVKM. The CDR3 DNA reads TGTGCCAGCAGTGACCGGGACAGGGGGTCGGTCGAGCAGTACTTC. Translation gives CASSDRDRGSVEQYF.

The rearrangement uses TRBV19 and TRBJ1-5; D not certain. Per the germline V gene, CDR1 is LNHDA and CDR2 is SQIVND (reference sequence). The CDR3 totals 15 residues. V lost 7 bases, J lost 2 bases, and 15 bases lay in between. This chain's CDR3 is CASTTEGYGNQPQHF. The CDR3 nucleotides read TGTGCCAGTACCACGGAGGGATATGGCAATCAGCCCCAGCATTTT.

The chain uses TRBV27 and TRBJ2-7; 8 nucleotides match TRBD2. V dropped 5 bases and J dropped 6; count of bases not matched to a gene: 15. The CDR3 has 16 residues. Germline lookup yields CDR1 MNHEY and CDR2 SMNVEV (reference sequence). In DNA form, the CDR3 reads TGTGCCAGCAGTCCGTCATTAGAACTAGCGGCCTCCGAGCAGTACTTC. Protein: CASSPSLELAASEQYF.

V and J are TRBV15 and TRBJ2-4; D is possibly TRBD2 (5 bases). Trimming pared 6 bases from V and 1 base from J, leaving 22 bases between. CDR1 and CDR2 from the germline V gene are LNHNV and YYDKDF (reference sequence). The CDR3 is 18 amino acids. DNA of the CDR3: TGTGCCACCAGGGGTTCCGACGGCCGAAGAGGGGCCAAAAACATTCAGTACTTC. Its translation: CATRGSDGRRGAKNIQYF.

The V call is TRBV2, the J call TRBJ2-1, with 7 bases identical to TRBD2. The length of the CDR3 is 14 residues. With V trimmed by 5 bases and J by 8 bases, 9 bases remained unmatched. Germline V gene sequence: CDR1 SNHLY, CDR2 FYNNEI. Here the CDR3 reads CASSPGLEHDEQFF. CDR3 DNA: TGTGCCAGCAGTCCAGGACTAGAGCACGATGAGCAGTTCTTC.

This CDR3 reads CASSPGTSGRKSLTDTQYF. In DNA, the CDR3 is TGTGCCAGCAGCCCCGGGACTAGCGGGCGAAAATCCCTCACAGATACGCAGTATTTT. V and J are TRBV6-2 or TRBV6-3 and TRBJ2-3; 12 bases are shared with TRBD2. V lost 6 bases and J lost 2; bases outside the gene matches: 15. Per germline, CDR1 MNHEY and CDR2 SVGEGT. This CDR3 comprises 19 residues.

The chain recombines TRBV18 with TRBJ2-3, with 7 bases lining up with TRBD1. Germline assignment: CDR1 KGHSH and CDR2 LQKENI. CDR3 length: 15 residues. The V gene end was trimmed by 1 base and the J gene end by 4 bases; junction bases not matched to a gene: 5. The chain's CDR3 is CASSPQGAKADTQYF. In DNA form, the CDR3 reads TGTGCCAGCTCACCACAGGGGGCAAAAGCAGATACGCAGTATTTT.

The chain combines TRBV6-6 with TRBJ2-1, with 8 bases fitting TRBD2. CDR1 and CDR2 from the germline V gene are MNHNY and SVGAGI (reference sequence). This CDR3 has 16 amino acids. The V segment lost 0 bases and the J segment 2 bases; nucleotides outside the gene matches: 3. CDR3 sequence: CASSYSGAGAYNEQFF. CDR3 DNA: TGTGCCAGCAGTTACTCAGGAGCGGGAGCCTACAATGAGCAGTTCTTC.

This chain joins TRBV27 and TRBJ2-1, with D possibly matching TRBD2 (5 bases). CDR1 is MNHEY and CDR2 is SMNVEV in the germline V gene (reference sequence). Trimming removed 0 bases at V and 9 bases at J, with 9 bases between. The CDR3 contains 13 residues. CDR3 loop: CASSLSPGVEQFF. The CDR3 DNA is TGTGCCAGCAGTTTATCCCCCGGGGTTGAGCAGTTCTTC.

This chain's CDR3 is CASTPASVETQYF. The CDR3 DNA follows: TGTGCCAGCACCCCCGCTAGCGTGGAGACCCAGTACTTC. The chain recombines TRBV28 with TRBJ2-5; possible D gene TRBD2, 6 bases. Germline V gene data show CDR1 as MDHEN and CDR2 as SYDVKM. Trimming stripped 7 bases from V and 5 bases from J, with 14 bases between. The CDR3 covers 13 residues. Full variable domain (missing parts from reference TRBV28 and TRBJ2-5): DVKVTQSSRYLVKRTGEKVFLECVQDMDHENMFWYRQDPGLGLRLIYFSYDVKMKEKGDIPEGYSVSREKKERFSLILESASTNQTSMYLCASTPASVETQYFGPGTRLLVL.

The chain is built from TRBV10-1 and TRBJ2-5, with 11 positions matching TRBD2. The J segment lost 4 bases and the V segment lost 6 bases, leaving 10 bases of the junction unmatched. The CDR3 runs to 16 residues. Germline V gives CDR1 WNHNN, CDR2 SYGVQD (reference sequence). The CDR3 bases are TGCGCCAGCAGAGGGCTAGCGGGAGGTGGGGGAGAGACCCAGTACTTC. Amino acids: CASRGLAGGGGETQYF.

J is TRBJ2-1 and V is TRBV24-1; 8 bases map to TRBD1. Per germline, CDR1 KGHDR and CDR2 SFDVKD. The ends lost 4 bases at V and 8 bases at J; junction bases unmatched: 12. CDR3 size: 16 residues. For the CDR3, the DNA is TGTGCCACCAGTGACCCCGGGACAGGTTCTTTACATGAGCAGTTCTTC. Protein sequence: CATSDPGTGSLHEQFF.

This rearrangement joins TRBV11-2 to TRBJ2-1; 10 bases line up with TRBD2. Germline V gene sequence: CDR1 SGHAT, CDR2 FQNNGV. J gave up 4 bases and V 0 bases, and 9 bases lay outside the gene matches. The CDR3 runs to 18 residues. The CDR3 coding sequence is TGTGCCAGCAGCTTAGACCTTGTGAGGACTAGCGGATACAATGAGCAGTTCTTC. The encoded protein is CASSLDLVRTSGYNEQFF.

V and J are TRBV7-2 and TRBJ2-1; weak D call: TRBD2 (5 bases). V was pared by 1 base and J by 7 bases, with 17 bases between. The CDR3 length is 16 residues. The germline V gene encodes CDR1 SGHTA and CDR2 FQGNSA. CDR3 residues: CASSLVAATIANEQFF. Written as DNA, the CDR3 is TGTGCCAGCAGCTTAGTGGCGGCGACTATTGCAAATGAGCAGTTCTTC.

The rearrangement joins TRBV7-2 to TRBJ2-2, with TRBD2 matching 9 bases. The germline V gene has CDR1 SGHTA and CDR2 FQGNSA. The CDR3 covers 16 residues. The ends lost 4 bases at V and 7 bases at J; junction bases unmatched: 10. The CDR3: CASSSNSGRRVGELFF. The CDR3 bases are TGTGCCAGCAGCTCGAATAGCGGGAGAAGGGTCGGGGAGCTGTTTTTT.